This T cell receptor beta chain is drawn from a study of blood T cell repertoires in COVID-19. Study summary: There were acute and convalescent COVID-19 samples, and they came from the United States, Italy and Spain. Nucleic acid was either cDNA or gDNA, and it came from T cells, B-cell-depleted T cells, or PBMCs.

V lost 2 bases to trimming and J lost 0 bases, with 8 bases between them. Germline V gene sequence: CDR1 MDHEN, CDR2 SYDVKM. This CDR3 has 15 amino acids. In the authors' methods: Estimated nucleated cell counts came from reference gene primer amplification. Method: immunoSEQ multiplex PCR; TCRdb's copy keeps in-frame clones and lacks some. Clone size and the V and J calls come from that table; the DNA yielded D and trimming. Of roughly 260,000 clones in the sample, roughly four fifths were seen once. A few counts support this clone. The TCR was taken from a woman in her 70s with acute or convalescent COVID-19. The chain recombines TRBV28 with TRBJ1-3; D unresolved. The sample consisted of peripheral blood. The CDR3 loop is CASSLGHNSGNTIYF. DNA of the CDR3: TGTGCCAGCAGTTTAGGCCACAACTCTGGAAACACCATATATTTT.